Sequencing of this T cell receptor (beta chain) was carried out in a study of Graves' ophthalmopathy and Graves' hyperthyroidism. Study-wide results and caveats: In blood, most expanded thyroid clonotypes above 0.001 frequency were also detected. A 13-signature model separated ophthalmopathy from stable hyperthyroidism, about 88% sensitivity, about 81% specificity. The model flagged ophthalmopathy progression at 55% to 71% sensitivity and 72% to 80% specificity.

TCR beta CDR3 regions were amplified from RNA transcripts. The library came from an HTBI-primed first-round RT-PCR and a second-round multiplex PCR. TCRdb fed the multiplex PCR reads into MiXCR, producing one record per CDR3 protein. The sample includes over 500,000 distinct CDR3 sequences, 22% of them seen just once. CDR1 and CDR2 (germline): DFQATT, SNEGSKA (reference sequence). The CDR3 has 8 amino acids. The germline V and J ends were trimmed by 7 bases and 10 bases, with 8 bases remaining between them. This clonotype appeared many times. Its antigen remains unknown. The chain links TRBV20-1 to TRBJ2-7; D not certain. The receptor was isolated from a woman aged 18-29 years with stable Graves' hyperthyroidism. Some clones in this sample may be carry-over from other donors' samples. Sequenced input: peripheral blood. Written as DNA, the CDR3 is TGCAGTGTAGGAAACCAGTACTTC. As protein: CSVGNQYF.